This note documents a single T cell receptor (beta chain) sequence. The entry originates in a study of blood T cell repertoires in COVID-19. Study as a whole: The origin of the acute and convalescent COVID-19 samples was the United States, Italy and Spain.

As processed by the authors: Amplification with reference gene primers provided the estimates of nucleated cell counts. Sequencing was performed with immunoSEQ multiplex PCR; in TCRdb, only in-frame clones are kept and a portion is missing. V, J and clone size are those of that table, while D and trimming were read from the DNA. The repertoire holds approximately 380,000 clones, with roughly 85% as singletons. V shed 6 bases, J shed 4 bases, and the junction held 7 bases outside the gene matches. The CDR3 loop spans 15 amino acids. The germline CDR1 and CDR2 sequences are SGHTA and FQGNSA. This clonotype originated in a woman younger than 35 with acute or convalescent COVID-19. The sample comprised peripheral blood. The chain joins TRBV7-2 to TRBJ2-7; 12 nucleotides match TRBD2. DNA for the CDR3: TGTGCCAGCAGGGCCAGACTAGCGGGAGAATACGAGCAGTACTTC. Protein sequence: CASRARLAGEYEQYF.